This T cell receptor (beta chain) stems from a study of cytomegalovirus exposure and HLA in healthy donors. Study results and limitations: For TCR beta chains, V- and J-gene trimming was later linked to a missense DCLRE1C variant.

PCR amplification relied on 60 Vbeta primers (plus 13 Jbeta primers). Data came from immunoSEQ multiplex PCR; TCRdb stores just in-frame clones and leaves some out. This repertoire shows more than 200,000 clones, approximately 80% found once; its top ten account for 0.2% to 0.25%. The CDR3 totals 13 residues. Trimming stripped 0 bases from V and 8 bases from J, with 13 bases between. CDR1 and CDR2 from the germline V gene are GTSNPN and SVGIG (reference sequence). Regarding donors, all were healthy bone marrow donors. This clone was observed once. What it binds is not known. The chain couples TRBV30 to TRBJ1-1; D perhaps matches TRBD1 (6 bases). The material sequenced was PBMCs. This receptor was obtained from a girl aged 2 to 10 in good health and CMV-seronegative. The CDR3 bases are TGTGCCTGGAGTGTACCAGGGGTTCGCGAAGCTTTCTTT. Translated: CAWSVPGVREAFF.